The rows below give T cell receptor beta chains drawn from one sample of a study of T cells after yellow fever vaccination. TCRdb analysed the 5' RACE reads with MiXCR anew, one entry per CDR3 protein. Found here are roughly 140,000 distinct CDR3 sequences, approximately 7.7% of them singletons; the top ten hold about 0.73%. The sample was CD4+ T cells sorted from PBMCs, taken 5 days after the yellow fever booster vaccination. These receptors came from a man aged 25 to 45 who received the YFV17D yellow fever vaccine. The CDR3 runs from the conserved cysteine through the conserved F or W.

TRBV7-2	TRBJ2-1	CASSLVRDQQFF
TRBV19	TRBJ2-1	CASSIDLGNRVKEQFF
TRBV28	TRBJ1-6	CASSFRSSYNSPLHF
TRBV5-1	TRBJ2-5	CASSLSRGHRETQYF
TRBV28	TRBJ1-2	CASSLSSQGYGYTF
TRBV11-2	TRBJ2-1	CASSLQGARGDEQFF
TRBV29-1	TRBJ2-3	CSVERDSSTDTQYF
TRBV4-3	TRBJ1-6	CASGHSDSPLHF
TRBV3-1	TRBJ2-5	CASSKQLQGGETQYF
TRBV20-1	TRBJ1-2	CSARAGLGGDYGYTF
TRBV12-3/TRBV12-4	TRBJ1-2	CALWLPNYGYTF
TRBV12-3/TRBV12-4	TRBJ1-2	CASSETGGGYTF
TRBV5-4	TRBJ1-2	CASSAQGWNGYTF
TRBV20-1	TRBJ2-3	CSVGGADTQYF
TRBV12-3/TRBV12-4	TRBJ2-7	CASSTPAGTGYEQYF
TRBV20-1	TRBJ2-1	CSAQGHGQFF
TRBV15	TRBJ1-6	CATSRDPGAGNSPLHF
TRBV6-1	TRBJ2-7	CATRRTSGTYEQYF
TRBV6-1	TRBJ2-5	CASSARDGPWGDQYF
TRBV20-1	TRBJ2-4	CSTTTGTKNIQYF
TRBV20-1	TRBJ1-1	CSAATGGSRGTFF
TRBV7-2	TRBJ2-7	CASSLSSGLDQYF
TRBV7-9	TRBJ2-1	CATHLTNEQFF
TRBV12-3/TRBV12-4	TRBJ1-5	CASSLGWTGSQPQHF
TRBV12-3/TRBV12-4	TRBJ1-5	CASSSYSNQPQHF
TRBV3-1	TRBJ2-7	CASGRDRVYEQYF
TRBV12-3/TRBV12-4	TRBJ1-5	CASSFGQRDQPQHF
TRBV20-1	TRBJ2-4	CSASSGAKNIQYF
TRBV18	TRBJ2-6	CASSPLAAGGNSGANVLTF
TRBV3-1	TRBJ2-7	CASSQGTGVYEQYF
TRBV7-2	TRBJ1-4	CASSLTGAGEKLFF
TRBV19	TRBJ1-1	CASNDRGNTEAFF
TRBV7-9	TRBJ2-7	CASSLKDSPQQYF
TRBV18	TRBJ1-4	CASSPSGYEKLFF
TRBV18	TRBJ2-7	CASSPWLASGGQDEQYF
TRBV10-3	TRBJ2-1	CAISRQGAGNEQFF
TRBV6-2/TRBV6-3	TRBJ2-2	CASSLGLLNTGELFF
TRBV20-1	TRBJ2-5	CCARVRGLAGVRETQYF
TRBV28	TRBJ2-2	CASSKRSDRGNTGELFF
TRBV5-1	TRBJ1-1	CASISGQGQLANTEAFF
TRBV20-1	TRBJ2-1	CSARPAGAASYNEQFF
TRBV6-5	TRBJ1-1	CASSSRPATEAFF
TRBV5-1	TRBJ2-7	CASSPAIGFDEQYF
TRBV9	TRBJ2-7	CASSGRGRYEQYF
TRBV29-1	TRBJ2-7	CSVGRRTSGTYEQYF
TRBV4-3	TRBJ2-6	CASSLRTEPGANVLTF
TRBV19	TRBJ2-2	CASSTNTGELFF
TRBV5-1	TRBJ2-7	CASTPGAGGGSGEQYF
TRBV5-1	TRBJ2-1	CASSLARTIYNEQFF
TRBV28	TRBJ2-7	CASSLYYGSSYEQYF